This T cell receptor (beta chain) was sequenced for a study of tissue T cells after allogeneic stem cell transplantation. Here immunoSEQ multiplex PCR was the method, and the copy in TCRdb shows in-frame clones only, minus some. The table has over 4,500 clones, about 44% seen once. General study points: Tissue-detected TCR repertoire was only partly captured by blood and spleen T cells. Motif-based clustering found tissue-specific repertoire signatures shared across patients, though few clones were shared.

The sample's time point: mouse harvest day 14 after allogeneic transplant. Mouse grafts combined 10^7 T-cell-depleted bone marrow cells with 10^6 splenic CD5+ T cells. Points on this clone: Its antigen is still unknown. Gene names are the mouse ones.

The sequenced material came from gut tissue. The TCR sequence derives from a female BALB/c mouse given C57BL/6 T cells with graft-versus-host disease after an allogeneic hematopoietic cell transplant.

The sequenced part of the CDR3 DNA is TGTGCCAGCTCTCTCGAGCCCCGGGGCTCCTATGCTGAGCAGTTC. The encoded protein is CASSLEPRGSYAEQF. The whole CDR3 sequence reads CASSLEPRGSYAEQFF. The chain has TRBV12-2 and TRBJ2-1; perhaps D is TRBD1 or TRBD2 (5 bases each). Read coverage stops 1 residue before the CDR3 terminus; the germline J gene supplies the remainder. Trimming cost V 0 bases and J 3 bases, with 14 bases left between them. Germline lookup yields CDR1 SGHLS and CDR2 HYDKME. This CDR3 has 16 residues.